The entry below gives a single T cell receptor (beta chain) sequence along with its context. What it binds is not known. cDNA synthesis used the whole RNA isolate, giving expressed TCRB sequences. The table came from immunoSEQ multiplex PCR; TCRdb's copy has only in-frame clones and leaves some out. The profile shows about 900,000 clones, roughly 17% of them singletons. This sample stems from a study of beta chain features in type 1 diabetes. Study findings and constraints: Type 1 diabetes patients showed fewer insertions and more deletions at VDJ junctions.

From germline, CDR1 is MNHNY and CDR2 SVGAGI (reference sequence). V was clipped by 0 bases and J by 5 bases, with 13 bases between them. This CDR3 region has 15 residues. Material for sequencing was naive CD4+ T cells from blood. The J gene is TRBJ1-1, the V gene TRBV6-6, with unresolved D. The TCR was taken from a woman under 30 in good health. In DNA, the CDR3 is TGTGCCAGCAGTTACTCTCGGGCGCAGGCTACTGAAGCTTTCTTT. Protein sequence: CASSYSRAQATEAFF.